This T cell receptor (beta chain) was found in a study of blood T cells in healthy people across ages. The CDR3 consists of 15 residues. Losses at the gene ends were 5 bases for V and 2 bases for J; bases not matched to a gene: 2. Germline-derived CDR1 and CDR2 are MDHEN and SYDVKM. This clonotype was picked up many times. Through a sample-barcoded 5' primer and a J-beta primer mix, a second PCR was run for about 6 to 11 cycles. TCRdb re-called the 5' RACE reads through MiXCR, storing one row per CDR3 protein. This sample has about 800,000 distinct CDR3 sequences, with around a quarter found just once. These data were also filed under a second study, of T cells of mothers and their children.

This sequence joins TRBV28 and TRBJ1-5; 11 bases are shared with TRBD1. The TCR comes from a boy aged 5 to 17 in good health. The sequenced sample was blood. The CDR3 protein is CASSGGQGGNQPQHF. CDR3 sequence (DNA): TGTGCCAGCAGTGGGGGACAGGGGGGCAATCAGCCCCAGCATTTT.